This T cell receptor beta chain is drawn from a study of T cells in Graves' hyperthyroidism and ophthalmopathy. This clonotype was found a few times. Its target is not known. Study-wide points: Most thyroid clonotypes expanded above 0.001 were also detected in blood.

Patients having uncontrolled infection, another autoimmune disease, pregnancy or lactation were not included. Based on clinical symptoms, serum thyroxine and TRAb, thyroid ultrasound and orbital computed tomography, diagnoses were reached. RNA transcripts provided the source from which TCR beta CDR3 regions were amplified. Carried out on the TCR CDR3, a first-round RT-PCR used the HTBI primer set. TCRdb called the multiplex PCR reads again in MiXCR, with one record for every CDR3 protein. Among under 700,000 distinct CDR3 sequences listed, approximately 44% were seen once. In germline, CDR1 is DFQATT, CDR2 SNEGSKA (reference sequence). The CDR3 runs 17 residues. The trim removed 3 bases at V and 2 bases at J, leaving 15 bases unmatched.

The TCR sequence derives from a woman aged 18-29 years with Graves' hyperthyroidism. This chain joins TRBV20-1 and TRBJ2-5, with 7 bases fitting TRBD2. Sample: peripheral blood or thyroid tissue (not recorded which). The CDR3 is CSARLSGGPRGQETQYF. The CDR3, as DNA: TGCAGTGCTAGGCTTTCGGGAGGACCTAGGGGACAAGAGACCCAGTACTTC.